Listed here are 26 T cell receptor beta chains from one sample, sequenced in a study of blood T cell repertoires in COVID-19. Sequencing used immunoSEQ multiplex PCR; TCRdb keeps in-frame clones, though not all of them. The data show roughly 300,000 clones, more than 70% seen once. The specimen was peripheral blood. The receptor set was obtained from a woman in her 50s with acute or convalescent COVID-19.

V gene TRBV19 combines with J gene TRBJ1-4, with TRBD1 as a possible D gene (6 bases). Trimming removed 1 base at V and 5 bases at J, with 11 bases between. Germline assignment: CDR1 LNHDA and CDR2 SQIVND (reference sequence). This CDR3 comprises 15 residues. CDR3 in amino acids: CASSIGWQGNEKLFF. The DNA of the CDR3 is TGTGCCAGTAGTATAGGCTGGCAGGGGAATGAAAAACTGTTTTTT.

The J gene is TRBJ1-3, the V gene TRBV19; D is unresolved. The CDR3 spans 15 residues. V lost 7 bases and J lost 0, with 13 bases in between. Germline lookup yields CDR1 LNHDA and CDR2 SQIVND (reference sequence). DNA of the CDR3: TGTGCCAGTACTCCGGACTGGGGCTCTGGAAACACCATATATTTT. Translating it yields CASTPDWGSGNTIYF.

The V call is TRBV27, the J call TRBJ1-1; 7 bases match TRBD1. CDR1 MNHEY and CDR2 SMNVEV come from the germline V gene (reference sequence). V was pared by 2 bases and J by 3 bases, with 21 bases of the junction left unmatched. The CDR3 runs 20 residues. Here the CDR3 reads CASSLILRGQHYGTYTEAFF. CDR3 bases: TGTGCCAGCAGTTTAATCCTAAGGGGGCAGCACTATGGGACCTACACTGAAGCTTTCTTT.

In its sample, this clone was seen a few times. The chain links TRBV6-4 to TRBJ1-6; D may be TRBD1 (6 bases). The CDR3 covers 14 residues. V was trimmed by 6 bases and J by 6 bases, leaving 12 bases between them. Per the germline V gene, CDR1 is MRHNA and CDR2 is SNTAGT. The CDR3 loop is CASRRDTSNSPLHF. For the CDR3, the DNA is TGTGCCAGCAGACGGGACACCTCTAATTCACCCCTCCACTTT.

The gene calls are TRBV27 and TRBJ1-2, with TRBD1 as a possible D gene (6 bases). V gave up 3 bases and J gave up 5 bases, with 16 bases separating them. The germline V gene has CDR1 MNHEY and CDR2 SMNVEV (reference sequence). This CDR3 spans 15 amino acids. CDR3 bases: TGTGCCAGCAGTTTTACAGGACAGCTCCTTTATGGCTACACCTTC. Translating gives CASSFTGQLLYGYTF.

This chain's CDR3 is CASSTRGREKLFF. CDR3 coding DNA: TGTGCCAGTAGTACAAGGGGGCGTGAAAAACTGTTTTTT. The chain is built from TRBV19 and TRBJ1-4, with 7 nucleotides matching TRBD1. J was trimmed by 7 bases and V by 4 bases; bases with no gene match: 3. Germline V CDR1 and CDR2: LNHDA, SQIVND (reference sequence). The CDR3 covers 13 residues.

Only one count was recorded for this clone. The chain is built from TRBV19 and TRBJ2-6; tentatively, D is TRBD1 (6 bases). Trimming took 4 bases from V and 0 from J, leaving 10 bases between them. The CDR3 has 16 residues. Germline CDR1 is LNHDA and CDR2 is SQIVND (reference sequence). CDR3 in DNA: TGTGCCAGTAGTAAGCAGGGGAGCTCTGGGGCCAACGTCCTGACTTTC. Amino acids: CASSKQGSSGANVLTF.

This rearrangement joins TRBV7-9 to TRBJ2-7, with D hard to call. V dropped 1 base and J dropped 4 bases, with 5 bases sitting between them. The germline V gene has CDR1 SEHNR and CDR2 FQNEAQ (reference sequence). The CDR3 contains 12 residues. In nucleotides, the CDR3 is TGTGCCAGCAGCTTAGTTTCATACGAGCAGTACGTC. This codes for CASSLVSYEQYV.

This clone appeared a single time. J is TRBJ1-4 and V is TRBV30; 8 bases line up with TRBD1. V shed 5 bases and J 5 bases; nucleotides not matched to a gene: 4. Germline-derived CDR1 and CDR2 are GTSNPN and SVGIG (reference sequence). This CDR3 contains 13 residues. CDR3 residues: CAWAGTGNEKLFF. CDR3 DNA sequence: TGTGCCTGGGCCGGGACAGGAAATGAAAAACTGTTTTTT.

The chain joins TRBV13 to TRBJ2-1; D is perhaps TRBD2 (5 bases). The V end was cut by 0 bases, the J end by 6 bases, with 15 bases between. The length of the CDR3 is 16 residues. Germline V gene lookup returns CDR1 PRHDT and CDR2 FYEKMQ (reference sequence). The CDR3 coding sequence is TGTGCCAGCAGCTTAGGGAGGGCCGGGTTAGGCAATGAGCAGTTCTTC. Translation gives CASSLGRAGLGNEQFF.

The chain uses TRBV6-5 and TRBJ1-1; D not resolved. This CDR3 spans 15 amino acids. Germline CDR1 and CDR2: MNHEY and SVGAGI. Trimming pared 6 bases from V and 0 bases from J, leaving 14 bases between. The CDR3 bases are TGTGCCAGCAGCCAGTGGCCTACAGTGAACACTGAAGCTTTCTTT. It codes for CASSQWPTVNTEAFF.

The V and J genes are TRBV7-8 and TRBJ1-5, with unresolved D. CDR3 length: 15 amino acids. V was clipped by 5 bases and J by 2 bases, with 13 bases between them. Germline V lookup: CDR1 SGHVS, CDR2 FQNEAQ. This CDR3 reads CASSVGARGNQPQHF. CDR3 DNA: TGTGCCAGCAGCGTGGGAGCTAGGGGCAATCAGCCCCAGCATTTT.

The V gene is TRBV3-1 (or the pseudogene TRBV3-2), the J gene TRBJ2-5, with D possibly being TRBD2 (6 bases). Trimming shortened V by 0 bases and J by 9 bases, and 17 bases separated the two germline ends. Germline V gene sequence: CDR1 LGHDT, CDR2 YNNKEL (reference sequence). The CDR3 loop spans 15 amino acids. CDR3 in amino acids: CASSQDSDGGRAQYF. The CDR3 region has the DNA TGTGCCAGCAGCCAAGATAGTGACGGGGGAAGGGCCCAGTACTTC.

V gene TRBV27 combines with J gene TRBJ1-5, with a possible D match to TRBD1 (6 bases). The V end lost 6 bases, the J end lost 5 bases, and 11 bases lay between the germline ends. This CDR3 is built from 13 residues. Germline CDR1 reads MNHEY; CDR2 reads SMNVEV (reference sequence). Here the CDR3 reads CASRRTVYQPQHF. The CDR3 DNA follows: TGTGCCAGCAGACGGACAGTCTATCAGCCCCAGCATTTT.

This clone has only a few counts. This chain uses TRBV19 with TRBJ2-2, with a weak D call TRBD1 (5 bases). From germline, CDR1 is LNHDA and CDR2 SQIVND (reference sequence). Deletions cut 7 bases from V and 2 bases from J, with 11 bases between. CDR3 length: 14 residues. CDR3 DNA: TGTGCCAGTATTAAGGGGCAAAACACCGGGGAGCTGTTTTTT. The encoded protein is CASIKGQNTGELFF.

The CDR3 sequence is CASRENSGGTDTQYF. CDR3 nucleotide sequence: TGTGCCAGCAGAGAAAATAGCGGGGGCACAGATACGCAGTATTTT. The chain has TRBV9 and TRBJ2-3; 8 nucleotides match TRBD2. This CDR3 region has 15 residues. Unmatched junction bases numbered 6, after V lost 5 bases and J lost 1 base. CDR1 is SGDLS and CDR2 is YYNGEE in the germline V gene.

The chain uses TRBV30 and TRBJ2-1; D perhaps matches TRBD1 (9 bases). The ends were cut back, 3 bases at V and 6 bases at J, with 24 bases in the middle. This CDR3 has 17 amino acids. Germline V CDR1 and CDR2: GTSNPN, SVGIG (reference sequence). The CDR3 DNA reads as TGTGCCTGGAGGAGGCCGGGGGGGGACAGGGTTGGCAATGAGCAGTTCTTC. This sequence encodes CAWRRPGGDRVGNEQFF.

This chain uses TRBV6-6 with TRBJ2-7, with a tentative D call TRBD2 (7 bases). There are 15 residues in the CDR3. V lost 9 bases and J lost 3, with 21 bases in between. CDR1 MNHNY and CDR2 SVGAGI come from the germline V gene (reference sequence). Here the CDR3 DNA reads TGTGCCAGTATAAATCTGGGGGCGGGAGACTACGAGCAGTACTTC. Its translation: CASINLGAGDYEQYF.

This sequence joins TRBV6-1 and TRBJ2-7; 12 bases line up with TRBD2. With V trimmed by 3 bases and J by 11 bases, 8 bases remained unmatched. Germline CDR1 MNHNS, CDR2 SASEGT. The CDR3 totals 14 residues. As DNA, the CDR3 is TGTGCCAGCAGTGATCCGGCTAGCGGGAGGGCCGAGTACTTC. It encodes CASSDPASGRAEYF.

This sequence joins TRBV12-2 and TRBJ2-7; TRBD2 reflects the table's D call only, with no check against the DNA. TRBV12-2 is shown as a pseudogene. The CDR3 loop spans 16 amino acids. The CDR3: CASRSPTSEDSYEQYF. The CDR3 bases are TGTGCAAGTCGCTCCCCCACCAGCGAGGACTCCTACGAGCAGTACTTC.

This chain joins TRBV18 and TRBJ1-5, with TRBD1 as a possible D gene (6 bases). This CDR3 is built from 15 residues. The ends were cut back, 4 bases at V and 2 bases at J, with 12 bases in the middle. The germline V gene has CDR1 KGHSH and CDR2 LQKENI. The CDR3 loop reads CASSRDRWGNQPQHF. The CDR3 DNA follows: TGTGCCAGCTCACGAGACAGGTGGGGCAATCAGCCCCAGCATTTT.

The J gene is TRBJ1-1, the V gene TRBV19, with 9 positions matching TRBD1. Trimming cost V 3 bases and J 9 bases; bases outside gene matches: 11. In germline, CDR1 is LNHDA, CDR2 SQIVND (reference sequence). The CDR3 runs 15 residues. In DNA form, the CDR3 reads TGTGCCAGTAGTATTAATAAGGACAGGGGTAGGAAAGCTTTCTTT. Translated, it gives CASSINKDRGRKAFF.

The chain recombines TRBV27 with TRBJ1-2; perhaps TRBD1 as D (6 bases). Germline V gene lookup returns CDR1 MNHEY and CDR2 SMNVEV (reference sequence). The V gene lost 9 bases and the J gene lost 0 bases, with 11 bases spanning the gap. The CDR3 length is 13 residues. Here the CDR3 reads CASRQAPNYGYTF. DNA of the CDR3: TGTGCCAGTAGACAGGCACCTAACTATGGCTACACCTTC.

The V gene is TRBV5-1, the J gene TRBJ1-3; perhaps TRBD1 as D (6 bases). The V gene's germline CDR1 is SGHRS and CDR2 YFSETQ. The CDR3 contains 18 residues. Trimming cost V 0 bases and J 0 bases, with 16 bases left between them. CDR3 bases: TGCGCCAGCAGCTTGGAACCACAGGGAAGGAGCTCTGGAAACACCATATATTTT. This gives the protein CASSLEPQGRSSGNTIYF.

The J gene is TRBJ2-3, the V gene TRBV6-5, with TRBD2 identical over 13 bases. CDR1 and CDR2 from the germline V gene are MNHEY and SVGAGI. CDR3 size: 14 residues. With 11 bases clipped from V and 5 bases from J, the junction kept 7 bases outside the gene matches. CDR3 sequence: CAGTSGTSKDTQYF. The DNA of the CDR3 is TGTGCCGGGACTAGCGGGACTTCAAAAGATACGCAGTATTTT.

About this clone: The junction shows a germline mismatch at one end, possibly a read error. The rearrangement joins TRBV12-3 or TRBV12-4 to TRBJ1-2; D perhaps matches TRBD1 (5 bases). The CDR3 is 12 amino acids. The chain's CDR3 is CASSLGEARTLF. The CDR3 DNA reads TGTGCCAGCAGTTTAGGGGAGGCCAGGACACTTTTT.